Presented here are 16 T cell receptor beta chains from one specimen sequenced in a study of blood T cell repertoires in COVID-19. Profiling relied on immunoSEQ multiplex PCR, and the TCRdb table lists in-frame clones only, not all of them. This table has 200,000 to 250,000 clones, less than 90% appearing once. Sequencing was done on a sample of PBMCs or T cells enriched from blood (not recorded which). The source of these receptors is a woman in her twenties or thirties who had recovered from COVID-19.

This rearrangement joins TRBV4-3 to TRBJ1-3, with 7 positions matching TRBD1. Trimming removed 2 bases from V and 4 bases from J; junction bases left unmatched: 5. The CDR3 is 15 residues long. Germline CDR1 is LGHNA and CDR2 is YSLEER. The CDR3 nucleotides read TGCGCCAGCAGCCAATCCGGGACAGTAGGAAACACCATATATTTT. This encodes CASSQSGTVGNTIYF.

The rearrangement joins TRBV7-8 to TRBJ1-6; maybe TRBD1 (5 bases). Germline V gene data show CDR1 as SGHVS and CDR2 as FQNEAQ. The V and J ends lost 5 bases and 3 bases respectively, with 14 bases between them. The length of the CDR3 is 16 residues. CDR3 residues: CASSGRTRGYNSPLHF. CDR3 sequence (DNA): TGTGCCAGCAGCGGACGGACAAGGGGCTATAATTCACCCCTCCACTTT.

In its sample, this clone was seen a few times. The chain has TRBV29-1 and TRBJ2-5; maybe TRBD1 (6 bases). The CDR3 sequence is 14 residues long. Germline lookup yields CDR1 SQVTM and CDR2 ANQGSEA. Trimming stripped 3 bases from V and 1 base from J, with 12 bases between. Written as DNA, the CDR3 is TGCAGCGTTGAGTACGGGACATTCCAAGAGACCCAGTACTTC. Translation: CSVEYGTFQETQYF.

V usage is TRBV5-5 and J usage is TRBJ1-1, with D uncertain. Germline CDR1 reads SGHKS; CDR2 reads YYEKEE (reference sequence). Trimming took off 2 bases at V and 0 bases at J, with 8 bases between the two ends. CDR3 length: 14 amino acids. The CDR3 DNA reads TGTGCCAGCAGCTTCGGGGATTTGAACACTGAAGCTTTCTTT. It translates to CASSFGDLNTEAFF.

The V and J genes are TRBV6-5 and TRBJ1-1; D is uncertain. Germline values: CDR1 MNHEY, CDR2 SVGAGI. V shed 6 bases and J shed 10 bases, with 9 bases lying between them. The CDR3 has 10 residues. As DNA, the CDR3 is TGTGCCAGCAGATCAGGTTCAGCTTTCTTT. It translates to CASRSGSAFF.

The chain couples TRBV2 to TRBJ2-2, with 10 bases that match TRBD1. The CDR3 spans 17 residues. The germline CDR1 and CDR2 sequences are SNHLY and FYNNEI. V lost 0 bases, J lost 4 bases, and 5 bases stayed unmatched. CDR3 DNA: TGTGCCAGCAGTGAAGCTGGGACAGGGGTAACCACCGGGGAGCTGTTTTTT. Protein: CASSEAGTGVTTGELFF. The whole variable domain, remainder taken from reference TRBV2 and TRBJ2-2, is EPEVTQTPSHQVTQMGQEVILRCVPISNHLYFYWYRQILGQKVEFLVSFYNNEISEKSEIFDDQFSVERPDGSNFTLKIRSTKLEDSAMYFCASSEAGTGVTTGELFFGEGSRLTVL.

The V gene is TRBV19, the J gene TRBJ1-1; 7 bases are shared with TRBD1. This CDR3 spans 14 amino acids. Germline V gene sequence: CDR1 LNHDA, CDR2 SQIVND (reference sequence). The V gene end was trimmed by 0 bases and the J gene end by 9 bases; junction bases not matched to a gene: 7. The CDR3 nucleotides are TGTGCCAGTAGTATAGACCAACAGGGGCGCAAAGCTTTCTTT. This gives the protein CASSIDQQGRKAFF. The full variable domain, with the rest looked up from reference TRBV19 and TRBJ1-1, is DGGITQSPKYLFRKEGQNVTLSCEQNLNHDAMYWYRQDPGQGLRLIYYSQIVNDFQKGDIAEGYSVSREKKESFPLTVTSAQKNPTAFYLCASSIDQQGRKAFFGQGTRLTVV.

The chain is built from TRBV5-5 and TRBJ2-7, with 9 bases fitting TRBD1. Per germline, CDR1 SGHKS and CDR2 YYEKEE (reference sequence). The V and J ends lost 4 bases and 3 bases, in that order; junction bases with no gene match: 5. The CDR3 sequence is 14 residues long. In nucleotides, the CDR3 is TGTGCCAGCAGCCCGGGACAGGGCGTCTACGAGCAGTACTTC. Encoded protein: CASSPGQGVYEQYF. The entire variable domain, with the rest obtained from reference TRBV5-5 and TRBJ2-7, is as follows: DAGVTQSPTHLIKTRGQQVTLRCSPISGHKSVSWYQQVLGQGPQFIFQYYEKEERGRGNFPDRFSARQFPNYSSELNVNALLLGDSALYLCASSPGQGVYEQYFGPGTRLTVT.

A note on this clone: The junction and the germline gene differ at one end; a read error may be behind it. The chain joins TRBV5-6 to TRBJ1-2, with a weak D call TRBD1 (5 bases). Germline CDR1 SGHDT, CDR2 YYEEEE. CDR3 length: 12 residues. CDR3 DNA sequence: TGTGCCAGCAGCTCAATTTACAGGATCACGGACTTC. This translates into CASSSIYRITDF.

The CDR3 DNA sequence: TGTGCCAGCAGCCCCCGGTGGAATTCACCCCTCCACTTT. Amino acids: CASSPRWNSPLHF. The chain links TRBV11-1 to TRBJ1-6; D is undetermined. Deletions cut 5 bases from V and 7 bases from J, with 9 bases between. The germline V gene has CDR1 SGHAT and CDR2 FQDESV (reference sequence). This CDR3 spans 13 amino acids.

The CDR3 DNA follows: TGTGCCAGCAGTGAAGCCTTGAGGGACCAGGGGGGCTACACCTTC. Protein: CASSEALRDQGGYTF. The gene calls are TRBV2 and TRBJ1-2; D is perhaps TRBD1 (6 bases). The V and J ends lost 0 bases and 8 bases respectively, with 16 bases between them. Germline V gene sequence: CDR1 SNHLY, CDR2 FYNNEI. CDR3 size: 15 residues.

This sequence joins TRBV4-3 and TRBJ2-7; TRBD1 might be the D (6 bases). The CDR3 has 16 residues. Trimming removed 0 bases from V and 4 bases from J, with 16 bases in between. The V gene's germline CDR1 is LGHNA and CDR2 YSLEER. The CDR3 nucleotides are TGCGCCAGCAGCCAAGATCGGGTCTTCGACAGGTACGAGCAGTACTTC. It translates to CASSQDRVFDRYEQYF.

The chain combines TRBV7-9 with TRBJ1-6, with no clear D. Trimming took 1 base from V and 8 from J, leaving 9 bases between them. CDR1 is SEHNR, CDR2 FQNEAQ, per germline (reference sequence). CDR3 length: 14 residues. The CDR3 loop reads CASSLGEGDSPLHF. CDR3 nucleotide sequence: TGTGCCAGCAGCTTAGGGGAGGGCGATTCACCCCTCCACTTT.

V and J are TRBV6-5 and TRBJ1-3, with D perhaps matching TRBD1 (6 bases). V dropped 7 bases and J dropped 4 bases, with 17 bases sitting between them. The CDR3 is 15 amino acids. CDR1 and CDR2 (germline): MNHEY, SVGAGI. This CDR3 reads CASTLQGVWGNTIYF. CDR3 sequence (DNA): TGTGCCAGCACTTTACAGGGCGTCTGGGGAAACACCATATATTTT.

V usage is TRBV28 and J usage is TRBJ1-1, with 8 bases lining up with TRBD1. Germline lookup yields CDR1 MDHEN and CDR2 SYDVKM. This CDR3 is 16 amino acids long. The junction had 11 bases not matched to a gene; V was cut back by 4 bases and J by 4 bases. CDR3 sequence reads: CASSSGQVTRGTEAFF. In DNA, the CDR3 is TGTGCCAGCAGTTCGGGACAGGTAACGCGGGGCACTGAAGCTTTCTTT.

This chain uses TRBV19 with TRBJ1-2; TRBD1 aligns across 8 bases. The trim removed 3 bases at V and 5 bases at J, leaving 5 bases unmatched. Germline CDR1 and CDR2: LNHDA and SQIVND (reference sequence). This CDR3 is built from 14 residues. CDR3 nucleotides: TGTGCCAGTAGTATGGGCAGGGGGCTTTATGGCTACACCTTC. It specifies CASSMGRGLYGYTF.